One and the same sample provided the 27 T cell receptor beta chains below, sequenced in a study of Ad26.COV2.S vaccination and SARS-CoV-2 variants. Profiling relied on immunoSEQ multiplex PCR, and the TCRdb table lists in-frame clones only, not all of them. Of about 350,000 clones listed, around 90% are singletons. Noted treatment: about 20 received Ad26.COV2.S at low or high dose, single or two shots; several received placebo; per-sample allocation not given. Specimens were obtained on day 63 following the first vaccine or placebo injection. The input for sequencing was peripheral blood, taken in a trial of Ad26.COV2.S vaccine versus placebo. Receptors were obtained from a person aged 18-60 years who received the Ad26.COV2.S COVID-19 vaccine or a placebo.

The table lists this clone with a few counts. The chain links TRBV6-6 to TRBJ1-1, with D unresolved. V shed 5 bases and J shed 7 bases, with 11 bases lying between them. CDR1 is MNHNY, CDR2 SVGAGI, per germline (reference sequence). The CDR3 length is 12 residues. CDR3 in amino acids: CASSPGIFEAFF. The CDR3 DNA sequence: TGTGCCAGCAGTCCAGGTATCTTTGAAGCTTTCTTT.

In its sample, this clone was seen once. The chain carries TRBV6-2 or TRBV6-3 and TRBJ1-1; possibly TRBD1 for D (6 bases). The V end lost 2 bases, the J end lost 1 base, and 11 bases lay between the germline ends. Germline CDR1 MNHEY, CDR2 SVGEGT. The CDR3 runs 15 residues. The CDR3 protein is CASSYGQGTNTEAFF. In DNA, the CDR3 is TGTGCCAGCAGTTACGGCCAGGGGACGAACACTGAAGCTTTCTTT.

The V and J genes are TRBV5-1 and TRBJ1-6; weak D call: TRBD1 (6 bases). Germline CDR1 SGHRS, CDR2 YFSETQ. V lost 4 bases to trimming and J lost 9 bases, with 17 bases between them. This CDR3 spans 15 amino acids. CDR3 DNA: TGCGCCAGCAGCCCGAGTACAGGGAACCCTTCACCCCTCCACTTT. Its translation: CASSPSTGNPSPLHF.

The J gene is TRBJ2-1, the V gene TRBV3-1 (or the pseudogene TRBV3-2), with D possibly being TRBD2 (6 bases). Per germline, CDR1 LGHDT and CDR2 YNNKEL (reference sequence). CDR3 length equals 11 residues. Trimming removed 4 bases at V and 8 bases at J, with 6 bases between. DNA for the CDR3: TGTGCCAGCAGCCGGGACTATGAGCAGTTCTTC. As protein: CASSRDYEQFF.

The chain uses TRBV19 and TRBJ1-2, with a tentative D call TRBD1 (6 bases). The CDR3 sequence is 16 residues long. Trimming cost V 7 bases and J 3 bases, with 21 bases left between them. CDR1 and CDR2 (germline): LNHDA, SQIVND (reference sequence). The CDR3, as DNA: TGTGCCAGTACCCCTCCCGGGACACGTGCCCACTATGGCTACACCTTC. This codes for CASTPPGTRAHYGYTF.

The chain carries TRBV29-1 and TRBJ1-1, with D hard to call. Germline V gene data show CDR1 as SQVTM and CDR2 as ANQGSEA. V was shortened by 7 bases and J by 9 bases, with 15 bases between the two germline ends. The CDR3 sequence is 11 residues long. CDR3 nucleotides: TGCAGCGCGGCACCCTCGGGTCAAGCTTTCTTT. It specifies CSAAPSGQAFF.

This clone occurred a few times. This chain joins TRBV7-9 and TRBJ2-3; the D gene is possibly TRBD1 (6 bases). Germline V lookup: CDR1 SEHNR, CDR2 FQNEAQ (reference sequence). Trimming pared 1 base from V and 2 bases from J, leaving 13 bases between. CDR3 length: 16 amino acids. The CDR3 here is CASSLGSGAPTDTQYF. The CDR3, as DNA: TGTGCCAGCAGCTTAGGCTCAGGGGCCCCCACAGATACGCAGTATTTT.

CDR3 amino acids: CASSRERGSGELFF. The DNA of the CDR3 is TGTGCCAGCAGCAGGGAACGGGGTTCCGGGGAGCTGTTTTTT. This chain connects TRBV6-4 to TRBJ2-2; tentatively, D is TRBD1 or TRBD2 (5 bases each). V was trimmed by 6 bases and J by 6 bases, leaving 14 bases between them. This CDR3 region has 14 residues. Germline CDR1 and CDR2: MRHNA and SNTAGT.

The V call is TRBV5-1, the J call TRBJ1-1; the match to TRBD1 covers 7 bases. Germline loops: CDR1 SGHRS, CDR2 YFSETQ. V lost 4 bases, J lost 0 bases, and 3 bases stayed unmatched. The CDR3 has 14 amino acids. The DNA for the CDR3 is TGCGCCAGCAGCGGGGGACAGCTGAACACTGAAGCTTTCTTT. This gives the protein CASSGGQLNTEAFF. Combining the CDR3 with reference TRBV5-1 and TRBJ1-1 gives the whole variable domain KAGVTQTPRYLIKTRGQQVTLSCSPISGHRSVSWYQQTPGQGLQFLFEYFSETQRNKGNFPGRFSGRQFSNSRSEMNVSTLELGDSALYLCASSGGQLNTEAFFGQGTRLTVV.

The chain carries TRBV3-1 (or the pseudogene TRBV3-2) and TRBJ2-1; 7 bases fit TRBD1. The CDR3 runs 11 residues. Germline CDR1 reads LGHDT; CDR2 reads YNNKEL (reference sequence). V lost 5 bases to trimming and J lost 14 bases; unmatched junction nucleotides: 6. The CDR3 nucleotides are TGTGCCAGCAGCAAGACAGGGTTGGAGTTCTTC. Its protein is CASSKTGLEFF.

V usage is TRBV6-4 and J usage is TRBJ2-3; tentatively, D is TRBD1 (5 bases). Between the trimmed V and J ends, which lost 3 bases and 1 base, there was a span of 14 bases. The CDR3 runs 16 residues. Germline loops: CDR1 MRHNA, CDR2 SNTAGT. As DNA, the CDR3 is TGTGCCAGCAGTGAGATGGTAGGGGCGGGCACAGATACGCAGTATTTT. It translates to CASSEMVGAGTDTQYF.

The rearrangement uses TRBV19 and TRBJ1-1, with a weak D call TRBD1 (5 bases). The CDR3 sequence is 12 residues long. Trimming removed 8 bases from V and 10 bases from J, with 17 bases in between. Germline V gene lookup returns CDR1 LNHDA and CDR2 SQIVND (reference sequence). CDR3 sequence reads: CASPGDGGGAFF. The DNA of the CDR3 is TGTGCCAGTCCCGGGGACGGCGGTGGAGCTTTCTTT.

The V call is TRBV12-5, the J call TRBJ1-1; D gene uncertain. The V end was cut by 0 bases, the J end by 2 bases, with 13 bases between. The CDR3 spans 16 residues. Germline V gives CDR1 LGHNT, CDR2 FRNRAP. CDR3 nucleotide sequence: TGTGCTAGTGGTTTGGTGTTAGGAGGGCATAACACTGAAGCTTTCTTT. Amino acid sequence: CASGLVLGGHNTEAFF.

This chain joins TRBV28 and TRBJ1-5; 7 bases match TRBD1. V was clipped by 7 bases and J by 9 bases; unmatched bases: 12. The germline gives CDR1 MDHEN, CDR2 SYDVKM. This CDR3 contains 14 residues. CDR3 sequence: CASTQGVQGGPQHF. CDR3 coding DNA: TGTGCCAGCACCCAGGGGGTACAGGGAGGGCCCCAGCATTTT. Drawing the rest from reference TRBV28 and TRBJ1-5, the complete variable domain is DVKVTQSSRYLVKRTGEKVFLECVQDMDHENMFWYRQDPGLGLRLIYFSYDVKMKEKGDIPEGYSVSREKKERFSLILESASTNQTSMYLCASTQGVQGGPQHFGDGTRLSIL.

This clone was seen just once. Here the CDR3 DNA reads TGTGCCAGCAGCCTCGCCGTGGAACCCGGGGGGGATGGCTATGGCTACACCTTC. Residues: CASSLAVEPGGDGYGYTF. The chain uses TRBV9 and TRBJ1-2; D is possibly TRBD1 (5 bases). Germline V gene sequence: CDR1 SGDLS, CDR2 YYNGEE. The CDR3 sequence is 18 residues long. Trimming stripped 4 bases from V and 4 bases from J, with 26 bases between.

This rearrangement joins TRBV25-1 to TRBJ1-4; TRBD1 is a possible D gene (5 bases). This CDR3 spans 14 amino acids. Trimming shortened V by 7 bases and J by 5 bases, and 14 bases separated the two germline ends. Germline V gene data show CDR1 as MGHDK and CDR2 as SYGVNS. CDR3 coding DNA: TGTGCCAGCACCGGGGCGGCAGAGAATGAAAAACTGTTTTTT. Translation gives CASTGAAENEKLFF.

This clone was picked up a small number of times. This rearrangement joins TRBV28 to TRBJ2-7; D unclear. Trimming took off 7 bases at V and 2 bases at J, with 9 bases between the two ends. In germline, CDR1 is MDHEN, CDR2 SYDVKM. The CDR3 is made up of 12 amino acids. The CDR3 DNA sequence: TGTGCCAGCAATTCGCGCGCCTACGAGCAGTACTTC. Its protein product is CASNSRAYEQYF.

This clone was detected only a few times. V usage is TRBV3-1 (or the pseudogene TRBV3-2) and J usage is TRBJ2-2; no clear D. The CDR3 has 14 amino acids. V shed 0 bases and J shed 7 bases, with 9 bases lying between them. The germline V gene encodes CDR1 LGHDT and CDR2 YNNKEL (reference sequence). CDR3 in amino acids: CASSQDVVIGELFF. In DNA form, the CDR3 reads TGTGCCAGCAGCCAAGATGTAGTAATCGGGGAGCTGTTTTTT.

The chain couples TRBV10-3 to TRBJ1-2, with TRBD1 matching 9 bases. The CDR3 covers 13 residues. V trimming: 7 bases; J trimming: 4 bases; junction bases outside the gene matches: 4. Looked up from germline, CDR1 is ENHRY and CDR2 is SYGVKD. The CDR3 region is CAITMGQGYGYTF. CDR3 sequence (DNA): TGTGCCATCACAATGGGACAGGGCTATGGCTACACCTTC.

The chain recombines TRBV7-9 with TRBJ2-1; 9 bases are shared with TRBD2. J gave up 4 bases and V 6 bases, and 7 bases lay outside the gene matches. Germline-derived CDR1 and CDR2 are SEHNR and FQNEAQ (reference sequence). The CDR3 runs 15 residues. The CDR3 loop reads CASSSSGAPYNEQFF. CDR3 in DNA: TGTGCCAGCAGTTCTAGCGGGGCTCCATACAATGAGCAGTTCTTC.

A remark on this clone: Different DNA sequences within this sample yield the same CDR3. J is TRBJ1-5 and V is TRBV2; TRBD1 aligns across 9 bases. The trim removed 6 bases at V and 2 bases at J, leaving 2 bases unmatched. Germline V gene sequence: CDR1 SNHLY, CDR2 FYNNEI. There are 14 residues in the CDR3. CDR3 loop: CASSRDRGNQPQHF. The DNA of the CDR3 is TGTGCCAGCAGCCGGGACAGGGGCAATCAGCCCCAGCATTTT.

The rearrangement links TRBV20-1 to TRBJ1-4; the D gene is possibly TRBD1 (5 bases). The CDR3 sequence is 15 residues long. Germline lookup yields CDR1 DFQATT and CDR2 SNEGSKA (reference sequence). Trimming shortened V by 3 bases and J by 0 bases, and 11 bases separated the two germline ends. CDR3: CSASQMGATNEKLFF. The CDR3 region has the DNA TGCAGTGCTAGTCAGATGGGGGCAACTAATGAAAAACTGTTTTTT.

The chain is built from TRBV5-1 and TRBJ1-1; D unresolved. The V end was cut by 0 bases, the J end by 1 base, with 13 bases between. CDR3 length: 16 amino acids. The V gene's germline CDR1 is SGHRS and CDR2 YFSETQ. CDR3 protein: CASSLDLVAGNTEAFF. CDR3 bases: TGCGCCAGCAGCTTGGATCTGGTCGCGGGGAACACTGAAGCTTTCTTT.

This rearrangement joins TRBV12-5 to TRBJ2-7; D unresolved. The V end lost 0 bases, the J end lost 2 bases, and 14 bases lay between the germline ends. The germline gives CDR1 LGHNT, CDR2 FRNRAP. The CDR3 spans 16 residues. For the CDR3, the DNA is TGTGCTAGTGGTTTGGTTATAGGGCAGACCACCTACGAGCAGTACTTC. Its protein is CASGLVIGQTTYEQYF.

The chain employs TRBV4-1 and TRBJ1-1; tentative D call: TRBD1 (6 bases). Trimming took 0 bases from V and 1 from J, leaving 9 bases between them. The CDR3 is made up of 15 amino acids. Germline lookup yields CDR1 MGHRA and CDR2 YSYEKL. CDR3 loop: CASSQEAGENTEAFF. The DNA of the CDR3 is TGCGCCAGCAGCCAAGAGGCAGGGGAGAACACTGAAGCTTTCTTT.

This chain uses TRBV29-1 with TRBJ2-3, with D uncertain. V gave up 4 bases and J gave up 2 bases, with 10 bases separating them. Germline V gene data show CDR1 as SQVTM and CDR2 as ANQGSEA. This CDR3 comprises 13 residues. In nucleotides, the CDR3 is TGCAGCGTTGGACGGATACTCACAGATACGCAGTATTTT. As protein: CSVGRILTDTQYF.

The V gene is TRBV12-3 or TRBV12-4, the J gene TRBJ2-4; TRBD2 is a possible D gene (7 bases). The CDR3 loop spans 13 amino acids. The germline V and J ends were trimmed by 2 bases and 9 bases, with 11 bases remaining between them. The CDR3 reads CASSLQGGGIQYF. In DNA form, the CDR3 reads TGTGCCAGCAGTTTACAGGGAGGGGGCATTCAGTACTTC.